This TCR beta chain was found in a study of identifying expanded T cells in peripheral blood. Study-wide points: Over around two and four weeks, about 15 and 19 clones changed, versus roughly 1.1 between replicates.

The table came from immunoSEQ multiplex PCR; TCRdb's copy has only in-frame clones and leaves some out. The sample lists roughly 130,000 clones; approximately 86% were seen once. V was pared by 1 base and J by 4 bases, with 3 bases of the junction left unmatched. The CDR3 sequence is 15 residues long. Looked up from germline, CDR1 is SGHTA and CDR2 is FQGNSA. Collection occurred without any documented infections or immune events in donors. In the case of this clone: Its target is unknown.

The chain uses TRBV7-2 and TRBJ1-1, with 10 bases that match TRBD1. Sequenced input: blood. This sequence was found in a person aged 18-70 years in good health. The CDR3 bases are TGTGCCAGCAGCTTAGTGGGGACAGGGGCCACTGAAGCTTTCTTT. Its translation: CASSLVGTGATEAFF.